The 16 T cell receptor beta chains presented below share a single source sample, sequenced in a study of T cells in Graves' hyperthyroidism and ophthalmopathy. The source material, RNA transcripts, was used to amplify TCR beta CDR3 regions. An initial round of RT-PCR targeting the TCR CDR3 relied on the HTBI primer set. TCRdb ran MiXCR on the multiplex PCR reads and lists one entry per CDR3 protein. The sample shows more than 500,000 distinct CDR3 sequences, 46% of them seen only once. Sequenced: peripheral blood or thyroid tissue (not recorded which). Receptors originate from an adult woman with Graves' disease, either hyperthyroidism or ophthalmopathy (not recorded which).

Only a few counts were recorded for this clonotype. With a much larger clone just one base away, this may be a read error. The chain couples TRBV12-3 or TRBV12-4 to TRBJ2-5, with TRBD2 identical over 8 bases. The length of the CDR3 is 13 residues. J lost 7 bases, V lost 4 bases, and 5 bases had no gene match. DNA of the CDR3: TGTGCCAGCAGTTCGACTAGCGTGGGGACCCAGTACTTC. It translates to CASSSTSVGTQYF.

This clonotype was found a few times. V usage is TRBV14 and J usage is TRBJ1-5; D is unclear. Looked up from germline, CDR1 is SGHDN and CDR2 is FVKESK. The CDR3 runs to 13 residues. V was clipped by 3 bases and J by 9 bases, with 12 bases between them. For the CDR3, the DNA is TGTGCCAGCAGCCAGGGCAGCCGGGGGCCCCAGCATTTT. It encodes CASSQGSRGPQHF.

DNA of the CDR3: TGCGCCAGCAGCTCCAGAAGAGGGGAAGAGACCCAGTACTTC. Protein product: CASSSRRGEETQYF. J is TRBJ2-5 and V is TRBV5-1; D tentatively reads TRBD1 or TRBD2 (5 bases each). Germline-derived CDR1 and CDR2 are SGHRS and YFSETQ. CDR3 length equals 14 residues. V was cut by 3 bases and J by 3 bases, with 12 bases left in between.

The rearrangement uses TRBV7-8 and TRBJ2-1; 8 bases are a match to TRBD2. V shed 3 bases, J shed 8 bases, and the junction held 9 bases outside the gene matches. This CDR3 has 15 residues. The germline CDR1 and CDR2 sequences are SGHVS and FQNEAQ. CDR3 coding DNA: TGTGCCAGCAGCTTGCGTCCCGGGAGGGCCGATGAGCAGTTCTTC. Translating gives CASSLRPGRADEQFF.

This clonotype was recorded at least ten times. V usage is TRBV7-8 and J usage is TRBJ2-2; D uncertain. The CDR3 contains 15 residues. Trimming removed 0 bases from V and 3 bases from J, with 8 bases in between. The germline CDR1 and CDR2 sequences are SGHVS and FQNEAQ. Here the CDR3 DNA reads TGTGCCAGCAGCTTAGCCGCGCAACACACCGGGGAGCTGTTTTTT. It translates to CASSLAAQHTGELFF.

Turning to this clonotype: One base away lies a much larger clone, so this may be a sequencing read error. The chain employs TRBV5-1 and TRBJ1-4, with D tentatively TRBD1 (6 bases). Germline V gene lookup returns CDR1 SGHRS and CDR2 YFSETQ. The V end lost 4 bases, the J end lost 0 bases, and 13 bases lay between the germline ends. CDR3 length: 16 amino acids. CDR3 nucleotides: TGCGCCAGCAGCCCAGGAGGGGGTACAACTAATGAAAAACTGTTTTTT. It specifies CASSPGGGTTNEKLFF.

This clonotype has a handful of counts. The genes are TRBV5-5 and TRBJ1-4; TRBD1 might be the D (5 bases). Germline V gene data show CDR1 as SGHKS and CDR2 as YYEKEE (reference sequence). V lost 3 bases, J lost 7 bases, and 13 bases lay in between. The CDR3 totals 14 residues. The CDR3 protein is CASSSLGEVEKLFF. Here the CDR3 DNA reads TGTGCCAGCAGCTCCCTGGGGGAAGTTGAAAAACTGTTTTTT.

A note on this clonotype: A much larger clone is a single base away; this may be a read error. The chain combines TRBV19 with TRBJ2-5; D possibly corresponds to TRBD1 (7 bases). In germline, CDR1 is LNHDA, CDR2 SQIVND (reference sequence). CDR3 length: 16 amino acids. CDR3 DNA: TGTGCCAGTAGCCATCCACCTGGGACAGCCCGGGAGATCCAGTACTTC. Its protein is CASSHPPGTAREIQYF.

This clonotype came up many times. V gene TRBV6-5 combines with J gene TRBJ1-5; no firm D call. The CDR3 length is 14 residues. Trimming took 4 bases from V and 0 from J, leaving 7 bases between them. Germline loops: CDR1 MNHEY, CDR2 SVGAGI. The DNA for the CDR3 is TGTGCCAGCAGTTTCAGGAATAGCAATCAGCCCCAGCATTTT. Translation gives CASSFRNSNQPQHF.

This clonotype occurred a few times. This rearrangement joins TRBV28 to TRBJ1-2, with D unclear. The CDR3 sequence is 14 residues long. Germline V gene sequence: CDR1 MDHEN, CDR2 SYDVKM. V shed 0 bases and J shed 8 bases, with 13 bases lying between them. This chain's CDR3 is CASSLWSGTGGYTF. The CDR3 DNA reads TGTGCCAGCAGTTTATGGTCGGGAACGGGCGGCTACACCTTC.

The sample holds many counts of this clonotype. This chain joins TRBV19 and TRBJ2-7; D is possibly TRBD1 (6 bases). Trimming stripped 3 bases from V and 4 bases from J, with 13 bases between. Germline V gives CDR1 LNHDA, CDR2 SQIVND (reference sequence). This CDR3 spans 14 amino acids. The DNA of the CDR3 is TGTGCCAGTAGTATTGGGGGCAGACTTTACGAGCAGTACTTC. Translated, it gives CASSIGGRLYEQYF.

This clonotype was counted at least ten times. This chain links TRBV12-3 or TRBV12-4 with TRBJ1-4, with D perhaps matching TRBD1 (5 bases). The CDR3 spans 13 residues. With 7 bases removed from V and 6 bases from J, the gap between germline ends came to 12 bases. The CDR3 sequence is CASKDWGDEKLFF. In nucleotides, the CDR3 is TGTGCCAGCAAAGACTGGGGGGATGAAAAACTGTTTTTT.

There are many counts of this clonotype. The chain combines TRBV20-1 with TRBJ1-6; D uncertain. Trimming shortened V by 6 bases and J by 8 bases, and 14 bases separated the two germline ends. Germline CDR1 DFQATT, CDR2 SNEGSKA (reference sequence). The length of the CDR3 is 13 residues. CDR3 in amino acids: CSAHDDPDSPLHF. CDR3 bases: TGCAGTGCCCACGATGACCCCGATTCACCCCTCCACTTT.

This clonotype has at least ten counts. The rearrangement uses TRBV20-1 and TRBJ1-2; 7 bases align to TRBD1. Germline V gene lookup returns CDR1 DFQATT and CDR2 SNEGSKA (reference sequence). The CDR3 extends over 14 amino acids. J lost 7 bases, V lost 4 bases, and 12 bases had no gene match. Here the CDR3 DNA reads TGCAGTGCTAAAGGACAGGACCGACCGGGTGGCTACACCTTC. Translation gives CSAKGQDRPGGYTF.

This clonotype was seen a handful of times. This chain links TRBV7-8 with TRBJ1-2, with 11 bases aligning to TRBD1. CDR3 length: 15 amino acids. CDR1 and CDR2 (germline): SGHVS, FQNEAQ. Unmatched junction bases numbered 9, after V lost 5 bases and J lost 7 bases. The CDR3 region has the DNA TGTGCCAGCAGCCCCGGGACAGGGGGAAGGGCTGGCTACACCTTC. Amino acid sequence: CASSPGTGGRAGYTF.

The V call is TRBV15, the J call TRBJ1-1, with D possibly matching TRBD1 (6 bases). The CDR3 totals 14 residues. CDR1 is LNHNV and CDR2 is YYDKDF in the germline V gene (reference sequence). Trimming took off 3 bases at V and 4 bases at J, with 12 bases between the two ends. The CDR3 DNA reads as TGTGCCACCAGCAGCCCGACAGGCCCCACTGAAGCTTTCTTT. Its protein is CATSSPTGPTEAFF.